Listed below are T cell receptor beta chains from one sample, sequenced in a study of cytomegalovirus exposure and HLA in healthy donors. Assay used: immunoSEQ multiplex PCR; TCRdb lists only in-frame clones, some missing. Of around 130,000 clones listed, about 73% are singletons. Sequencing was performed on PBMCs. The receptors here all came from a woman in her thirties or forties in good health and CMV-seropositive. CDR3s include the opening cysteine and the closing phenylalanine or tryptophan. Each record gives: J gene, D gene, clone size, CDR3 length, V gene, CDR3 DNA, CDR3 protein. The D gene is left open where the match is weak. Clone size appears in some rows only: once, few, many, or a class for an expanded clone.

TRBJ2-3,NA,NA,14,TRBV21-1,TGTGCCAGCCCAGGAAAGGTCGGAACAGATACGCAGTATTTT,CASPGKVGTDTQYF
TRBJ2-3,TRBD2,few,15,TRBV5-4,TGTGCCAGCAGCTTTGCTAGCGGGGGTACAGATACGCAGTATTTT,CASSFASGGTDTQYF
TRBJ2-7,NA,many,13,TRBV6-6,TGTGCCAGCAGTCCACCCGGGGCCTACGAGCAGTACTTC,CASSPPGAYEQYF
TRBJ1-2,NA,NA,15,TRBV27,TGTGCCAGCAGTTTGGATGGGAGGGATCCGTATGGCTACACCTTC,CASSLDGRDPYGYTF
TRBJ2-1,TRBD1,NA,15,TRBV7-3,TGTGCCAGCAGCTCGACAGGGACGGGGTACAATGAGCAGTTCTTC,CASSSTGTGYNEQFF
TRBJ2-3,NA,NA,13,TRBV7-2,TGTGCCAGTACCCGGGTCTGGGCAGATACGCAGTATTTT,CASTRVWADTQYF
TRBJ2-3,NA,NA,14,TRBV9,TGTGCCAGCAAGCCTGGGGCTGGCACAGATACGCAGTATTTT,CASKPGAGTDTQYF
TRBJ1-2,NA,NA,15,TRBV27,TGTGCCAGCAGTTCCGCCACAACGACAGGAGGCGGCTACACCTTC,CASSSATTTGGGYTF
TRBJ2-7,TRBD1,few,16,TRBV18,TGTGCCAGCTCACCGGGTCCGGGACAGTGGGCCTACGAGCAGTACTTC,CASSPGPGQWAYEQYF
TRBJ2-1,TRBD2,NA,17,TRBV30,TGTGCCTGGAGTGTATGGGCCCTAGCGGGGGGCCACAATGAGCAGTTCTTC,CAWSVWALAGGHNEQFF
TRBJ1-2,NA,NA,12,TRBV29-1,TGCAGCGTTGAAGATCGGCCGGGTCACTACACCTTC,CSVEDRPGHYTF
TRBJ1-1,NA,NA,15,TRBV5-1,TGCGCCAGCAGCTGGGAGAGTAACCTAAACACTGAAGCTTTCTTT,CASSWESNLNTEAFF
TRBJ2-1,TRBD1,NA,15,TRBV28,TGTGCCAGCAGTTCATCAGGGGGCGGGGAGAATGAGCAGTTCTTC,CASSSSGGGENEQFF
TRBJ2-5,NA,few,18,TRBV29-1,TGCAGCGTTGAAGATGGGGCTTACTCGCGGGGATACCAAGAGACCCAGTACTTC,CSVEDGAYSRGYQETQYF
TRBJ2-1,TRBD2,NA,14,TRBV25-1,TGTGCCAGCGGTTTAGCGGGGGGCCGCAATGAGCAGTTCTTC,CASGLAGGRNEQFF
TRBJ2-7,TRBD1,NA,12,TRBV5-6,TGTGCCAGCAGCTTGGGCAACAGGGGGACGTACTTC,CASSLGNRGTYF
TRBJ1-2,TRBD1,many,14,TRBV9,TGTGCCAGCAGCGTAGAGGGGGCGTACTATGGCTACACCTTC,CASSVEGAYYGYTF
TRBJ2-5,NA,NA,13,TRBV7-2,TGTGCCAGCAGCTTAGGCTGGAGGGAGACCCAGTACTTC,CASSLGWRETQYF
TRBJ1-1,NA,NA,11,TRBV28,TGTGCCAGCAGCCTAGGTGTAAGGGCTTTCTTT,CASSLGVRAFF
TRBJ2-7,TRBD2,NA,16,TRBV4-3,TGCGCCAGCAGCCAAGTTGTAGGCGGGGGGGCTGAAGAGCAGTACTTC,CASSQVVGGGAEEQYF
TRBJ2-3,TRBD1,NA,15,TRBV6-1,TGTGCCAGCAGTTCCGACCAGACAGGGACAGATACGCAGTATTTT,CASSSDQTGTDTQYF
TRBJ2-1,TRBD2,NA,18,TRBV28,TGTGCCAGCAGTTTTCGACTAGCGGGAGGCAAGGGATTGAATGAGCAGTTCTTC,CASSFRLAGGKGLNEQFF
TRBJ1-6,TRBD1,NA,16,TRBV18,TGTGCCAGCTCACCGGACAGGAGCTCCTATAATTCACCCCTCCACTTT,CASSPDRSSYNSPLHF
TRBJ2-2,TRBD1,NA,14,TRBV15,TGTGCCACCAGCCGAAACAGGGGCACCGGGGAGCTGTTTTTT,CATSRNRGTGELFF
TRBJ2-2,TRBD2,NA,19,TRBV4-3,TGCGCCAGCAGCCAAGACCTGGGACTAGCGGGAGTGGGCACCGGGGAGCTGTTTTTT,CASSQDLGLAGVGTGELFF
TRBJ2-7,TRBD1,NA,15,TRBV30,TGTGCCTGGAGACTGTCAGGGGGCGAGAAGGGCGAGCAGTACTTC,CAWRLSGGEKGEQYF
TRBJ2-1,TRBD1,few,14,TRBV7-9,TGTGCCAGCAGCCGACAGGGGTATTACAATGAGCAGTTCTTC,CASSRQGYYNEQFF
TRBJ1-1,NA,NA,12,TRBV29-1,TGCAGCGCCGGACAATCAAACACTGAAGCTTTCTTT,CSAGQSNTEAFF
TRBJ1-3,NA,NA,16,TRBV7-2,TGTGCCAGCAGCGGATCGACCGGGAACTCTGGAAACACCATATATTTT,CASSGSTGNSGNTIYF
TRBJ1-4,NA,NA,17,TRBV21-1,TGTGCCAGCTCACCTACGAGACGGGACAGGGGAAATGAAAAACTGTTTTTT,CASSPTRRDRGNEKLFF
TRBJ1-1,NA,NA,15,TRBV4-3,TGCGCCAGCAGCCAAACCGGGACACTGACGACTGAAGCTTTCTTT,CASSQTGTLTTEAFF
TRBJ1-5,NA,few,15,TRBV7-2,TGTGCCAGCAGCTCCATGGGAGCCGGCAATCAGCCCCAGCATTTT,CASSSMGAGNQPQHF
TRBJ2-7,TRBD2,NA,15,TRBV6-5,TGTGCCAGCAGTTACGGGGGACTAAAGATCTCCGAGCAGTACTTC,CASSYGGLKISEQYF
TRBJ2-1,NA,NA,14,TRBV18,TGTGCCAGCTCACCGGCAGGAGGGAACAATGAGCAGTTCTTC,CASSPAGGNNEQFF
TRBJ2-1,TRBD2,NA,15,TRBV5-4,TGTGCCAGCAGGTTGAGAAGCGGGGGGGCAAATGAGCAGTTCTTC,CASRLRSGGANEQFF
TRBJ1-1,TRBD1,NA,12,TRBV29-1,TGCAGCGTAACAGGGGAGAACACTGAAGCTTTCTTT,CSVTGENTEAFF
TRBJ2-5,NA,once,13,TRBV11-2,TGTGCCAGCAGCTTAAGGGGCATGGAGACCCAGTACTTC,CASSLRGMETQYF
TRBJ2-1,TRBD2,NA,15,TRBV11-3,TGTGCCAGCAGCCTTGACGGGAGGGCCAAGAATGAGCAGTTCTTC,CASSLDGRAKNEQFF
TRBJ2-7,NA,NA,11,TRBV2,TGTGCCAGCAGTGGTCCTTACGAGCAGTACTTC,CASSGPYEQYF
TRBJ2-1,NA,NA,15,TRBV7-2,TGTGCCAGCAGCTTAGTTGTTAGCTTTTACAATGAGCAGTTCTTC,CASSLVVSFYNEQFF
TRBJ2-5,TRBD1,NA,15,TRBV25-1,TGTGCCAGCAGTGCATGGGGGACAGGCCAAGAGACCCAGTACTTC,CASSAWGTGQETQYF
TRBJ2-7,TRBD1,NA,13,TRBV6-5,TGTGCCAGCTGGACAGGGATGGACTACGAGCAGTACTTC,CASWTGMDYEQYF
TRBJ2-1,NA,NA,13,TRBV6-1,TGTGCCAGCAGTGACAGGGTTCAGGATGAGCAGTTCTTC,CASSDRVQDEQFF
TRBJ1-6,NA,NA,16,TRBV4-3,TGCGCCAGCAGCCCCGATCAGGGCTCCTATAATTCACCCCTCCACTTT,CASSPDQGSYNSPLHF
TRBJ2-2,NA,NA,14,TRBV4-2,TGTGCCAGCAGCCCCGGGTCAGCCCTCGGGGAGCTGTTTTTT,CASSPGSALGELFF
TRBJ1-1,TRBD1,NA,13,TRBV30,TGTGCCTGGACCGGACAGGCCTACACTGAAGCTTTCTTT,CAWTGQAYTEAFF
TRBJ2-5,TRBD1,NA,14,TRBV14,TGTGCCAGCAGCCCCGGGACAGTAAAAGAGACCCAGTACTTC,CASSPGTVKETQYF